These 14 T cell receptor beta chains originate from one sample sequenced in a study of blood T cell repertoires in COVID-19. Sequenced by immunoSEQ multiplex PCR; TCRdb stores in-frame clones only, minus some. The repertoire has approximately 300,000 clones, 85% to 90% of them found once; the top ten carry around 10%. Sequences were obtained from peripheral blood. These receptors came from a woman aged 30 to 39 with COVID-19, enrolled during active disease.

This chain's CDR3 is CATSDLRLDRGVAYNEQFF. In DNA form, the CDR3 reads TGTGCCACCAGTGATTTGCGGTTGGACAGAGGGGTCGCCTACAATGAGCAGTTCTTC. The rearrangement links TRBV24-1 to TRBJ2-1; tentatively, D is TRBD1 (6 bases). V shed 0 bases and J shed 2 bases, with 19 bases lying between them. The CDR3 is made up of 19 amino acids. The germline V gene has CDR1 KGHDR and CDR2 SFDVKD.

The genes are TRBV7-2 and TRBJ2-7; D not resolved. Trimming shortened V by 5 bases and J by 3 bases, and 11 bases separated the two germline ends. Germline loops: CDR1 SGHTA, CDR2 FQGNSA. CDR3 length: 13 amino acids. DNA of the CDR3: TGTGCCAGCAGCCCTTTGGCGGACTACGAGCAGTACTTC. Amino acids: CASSPLADYEQYF.

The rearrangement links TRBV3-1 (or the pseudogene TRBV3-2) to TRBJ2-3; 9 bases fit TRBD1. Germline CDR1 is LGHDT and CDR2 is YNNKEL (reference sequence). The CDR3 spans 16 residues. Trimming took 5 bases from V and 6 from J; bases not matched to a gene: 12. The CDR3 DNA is TGTGCCAGCAGCGACACTCCGGGACAGGGAACGGATACGCAGTATTTT. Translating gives CASSDTPGQGTDTQYF.

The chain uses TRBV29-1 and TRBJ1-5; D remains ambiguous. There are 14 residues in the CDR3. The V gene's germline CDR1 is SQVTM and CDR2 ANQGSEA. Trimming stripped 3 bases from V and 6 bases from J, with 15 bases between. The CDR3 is CSVEFAGLGQPQHF. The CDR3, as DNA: TGCAGCGTTGAGTTCGCGGGGTTGGGTCAGCCCCAGCATTTT. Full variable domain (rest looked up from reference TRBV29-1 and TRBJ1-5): SAVISQKPSRDICQRGTSLTIQCQVDSQVTMMFWYRQQPGQSLTLIATANQGSEATYESGFVIDKFPISRPNLTFSTLTVSNMSPEDSSIYLCSVEFAGLGQPQHFGDGTRLSIL.

The CDR3 spells CASSFGGPYGYTF. As DNA, the CDR3 is TGTGCCAGCAGTTTCGGGGGTCCCTATGGCTACACCTTC. The chain recombines TRBV27 with TRBJ1-2; TRBD1 might be the D (5 bases). The CDR3 is 13 amino acids. V was shortened by 3 bases and J by 4 bases, with 9 bases between the two germline ends. Germline CDR1 is MNHEY and CDR2 is SMNVEV (reference sequence).

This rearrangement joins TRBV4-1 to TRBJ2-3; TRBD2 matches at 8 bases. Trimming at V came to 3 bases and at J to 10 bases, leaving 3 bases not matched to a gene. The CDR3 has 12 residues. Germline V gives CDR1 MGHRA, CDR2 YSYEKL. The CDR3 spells CASSHGGDAQYF. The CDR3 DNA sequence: TGCGCCAGCAGCCACGGGGGGGATGCGCAGTATTTT.

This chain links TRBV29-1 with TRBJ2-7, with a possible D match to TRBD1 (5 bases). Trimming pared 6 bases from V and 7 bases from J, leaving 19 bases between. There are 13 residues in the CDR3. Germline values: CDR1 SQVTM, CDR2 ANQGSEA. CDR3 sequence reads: CSVATVGSGEQYF. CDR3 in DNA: TGCAGCGTCGCTACCGTTGGGTCAGGGGAGCAGTACTTC.

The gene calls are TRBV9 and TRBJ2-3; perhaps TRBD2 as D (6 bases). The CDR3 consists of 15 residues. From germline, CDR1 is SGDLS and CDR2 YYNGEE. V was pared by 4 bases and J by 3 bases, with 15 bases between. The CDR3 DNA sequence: TGTGCCAGCAGCCCTAGAAACGCGGGGACAGATACGCAGTATTTT. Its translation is CASSPRNAGTDTQYF.

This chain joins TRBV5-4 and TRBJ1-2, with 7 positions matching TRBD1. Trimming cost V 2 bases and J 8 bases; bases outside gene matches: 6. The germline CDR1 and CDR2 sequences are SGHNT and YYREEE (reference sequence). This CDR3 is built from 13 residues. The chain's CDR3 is CASSFVEGAGYTF. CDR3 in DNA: TGTGCCAGCAGCTTTGTCGAGGGGGCAGGCTACACCTTC.

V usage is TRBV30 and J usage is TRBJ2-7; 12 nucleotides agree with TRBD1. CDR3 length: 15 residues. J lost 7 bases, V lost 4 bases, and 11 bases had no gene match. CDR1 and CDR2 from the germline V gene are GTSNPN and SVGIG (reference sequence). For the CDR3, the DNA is TGTGCCTGGATCCGTACCGGGACAGGGGGCCGGGAGCAGTACTTC. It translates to CAWIRTGTGGREQYF.

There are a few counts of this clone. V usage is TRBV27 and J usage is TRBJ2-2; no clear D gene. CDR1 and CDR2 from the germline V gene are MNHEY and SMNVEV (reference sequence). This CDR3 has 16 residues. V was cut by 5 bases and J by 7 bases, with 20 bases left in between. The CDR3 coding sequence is TGTGCCAGCAGTCCCCGCCTCCCCAGGTCGGTCGGGGAGCTGTTTTTT. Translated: CASSPRLPRSVGELFF.

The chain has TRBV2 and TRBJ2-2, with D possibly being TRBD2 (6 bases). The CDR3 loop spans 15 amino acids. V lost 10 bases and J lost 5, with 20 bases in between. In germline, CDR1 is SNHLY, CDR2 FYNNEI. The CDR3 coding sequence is TGTGCCACACGACCGGGGACTGAAGGGACCGGGGAGCTGTTTTTT. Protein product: CATRPGTEGTGELFF. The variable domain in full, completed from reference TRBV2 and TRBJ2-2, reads EPEVTQTPSHQVTQMGQEVILRCVPISNHLYFYWYRQILGQKVEFLVSFYNNEISEKSEIFDDQFSVERPDGSNFTLKIRSTKLEDSAMYFCATRPGTEGTGELFFGEGSRLTVL.

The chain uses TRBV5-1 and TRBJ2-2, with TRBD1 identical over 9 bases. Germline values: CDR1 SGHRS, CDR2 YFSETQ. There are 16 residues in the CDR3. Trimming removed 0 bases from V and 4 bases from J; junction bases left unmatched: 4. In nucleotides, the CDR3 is TGCGCCAGCAGCTTGGGGGACAGGGCCTCCACCGGGGAGCTGTTTTTT. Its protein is CASSLGDRASTGELFF.

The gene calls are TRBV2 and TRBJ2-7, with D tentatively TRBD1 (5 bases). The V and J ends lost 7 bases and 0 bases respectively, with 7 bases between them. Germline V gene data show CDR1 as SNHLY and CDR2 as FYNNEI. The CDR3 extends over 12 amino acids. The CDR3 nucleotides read TGTGCCAGCAAGGACAACTCCTACGAGCAGTACTTC. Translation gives CASKDNSYEQYF. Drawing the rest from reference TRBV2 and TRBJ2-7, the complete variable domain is EPEVTQTPSHQVTQMGQEVILRCVPISNHLYFYWYRQILGQKVEFLVSFYNNEISEKSEIFDDQFSVERPDGSNFTLKIRSTKLEDSAMYFCASKDNSYEQYFGPGTRLTVT.